The present TCR beta chain was sequenced within a study of T cells in Graves' hyperthyroidism and ophthalmopathy. Study-wide points: Stable hyperthyroidism was told apart from ophthalmopathy by a model built on 13 V-J features.

Comment on this clonotype: The antigen is not known.

The germline V gene encodes CDR1 SGHRS and CDR2 YFSETQ. Between the trimmed V and J ends, which lost 0 bases and 3 bases, there was a span of 13 bases. There are 16 residues in the CDR3. RNA transcripts provided the source from which TCR beta CDR3 regions were amplified. HTBI primers were used for first-round RT-PCR of the TCR CDR3. TCRdb analysed the multiplex PCR reads with MiXCR anew, one entry per CDR3 protein. Of about 700,000 distinct CDR3 sequences in the sample, about 15% were seen once. The V and J genes are TRBV5-1 and TRBJ2-1; tentatively, D is TRBD1 (6 bases). The sequenced sample was blood. This clonotype was obtained from a woman younger than 30 with Graves' hyperthyroidism. For the CDR3, the DNA is TGCGCCAGCAGCTTGGCACAGGGTTCTTTCTACAATGAGCAGTTCTTC. As protein: CASSLAQGSFYNEQFF.